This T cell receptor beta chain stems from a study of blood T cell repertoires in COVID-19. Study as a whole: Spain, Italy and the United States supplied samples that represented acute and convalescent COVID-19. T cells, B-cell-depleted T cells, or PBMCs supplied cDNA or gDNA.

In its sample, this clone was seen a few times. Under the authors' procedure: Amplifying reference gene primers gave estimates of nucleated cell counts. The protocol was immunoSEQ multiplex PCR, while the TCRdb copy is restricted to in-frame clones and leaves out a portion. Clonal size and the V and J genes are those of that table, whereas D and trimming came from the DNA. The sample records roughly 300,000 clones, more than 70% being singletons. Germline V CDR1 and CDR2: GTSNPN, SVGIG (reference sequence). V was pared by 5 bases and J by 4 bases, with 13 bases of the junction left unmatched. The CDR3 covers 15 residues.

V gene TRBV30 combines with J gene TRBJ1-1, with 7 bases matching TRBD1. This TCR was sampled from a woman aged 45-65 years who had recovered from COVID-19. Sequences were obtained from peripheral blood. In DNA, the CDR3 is TGTGCCTGGCACTCTGCCGGCGCAGGGGGCACTGAAGCTTTCTTT. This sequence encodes CAWHSAGAGGTEAFF.